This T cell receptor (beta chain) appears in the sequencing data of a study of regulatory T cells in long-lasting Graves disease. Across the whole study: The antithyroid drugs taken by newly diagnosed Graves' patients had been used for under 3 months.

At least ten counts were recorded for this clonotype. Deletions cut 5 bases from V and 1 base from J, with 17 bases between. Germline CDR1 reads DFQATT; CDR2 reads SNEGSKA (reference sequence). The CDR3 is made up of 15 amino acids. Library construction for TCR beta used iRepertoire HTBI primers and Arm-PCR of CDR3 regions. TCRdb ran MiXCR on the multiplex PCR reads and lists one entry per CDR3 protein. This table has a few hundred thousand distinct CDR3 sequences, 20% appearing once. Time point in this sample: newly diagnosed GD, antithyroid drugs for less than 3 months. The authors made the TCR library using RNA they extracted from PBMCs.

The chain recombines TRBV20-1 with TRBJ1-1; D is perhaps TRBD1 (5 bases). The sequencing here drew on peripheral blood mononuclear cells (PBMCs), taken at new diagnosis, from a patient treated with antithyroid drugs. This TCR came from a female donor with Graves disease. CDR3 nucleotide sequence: TGCAGTGCTTCCCCGGGGCGGGTTGGGAACACTGAAGCTTTCTTT. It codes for CSASPGRVGNTEAFF.